This is a list of T cell receptor beta chains from one sample in a study of cytomegalovirus exposure and HLA in healthy donors. Clones were sequenced by immunoSEQ multiplex PCR, and TCRdb holds only the in-frame ones, with some missing. The sample gives 250,000 to 400,000 clones, nearly 90% of which show up once; around 0.91% is in the top ten. The specimen sequenced was PBMCs. These TCRs come from a young man in good health and CMV-seronegative. The CDR3 runs from the conserved cysteine through the conserved F or W. Each record gives: CDR3 protein, CDR3 DNA, clone size, J gene, V gene, D gene. The D gene is left open where the match is weak. Clone size is shown for a subset of rows, as once, few, many or a class of expanded clone.

CDR3 protein: CASSLSGGTQNSPLHF
CDR3 DNA: TGTGCCAGCAGTTTATCGGGCGGGACTCAAAATTCACCCCTCCACTTT
clone size: once
J gene: TRBJ1-6
V gene: TRBV27
D gene: .

CDR3 protein: CSVVGTGSYEQYF
CDR3 DNA: TGCAGCGTTGTAGGGACAGGTTCCTACGAGCAGTACTTC
clone size: .
J gene: TRBJ2-7
V gene: TRBV29-1
D gene: TRBD1

CDR3 protein: CASHEYGHTITDTQYF
CDR3 DNA: TGTGCCTCCCACGAATACGGACACACAATCACAGATACGCAGTATTTT
clone size: .
J gene: TRBJ2-3
V gene: TRBV19
D gene: .

CDR3 protein: CASSVGQTNYGYTF
CDR3 DNA: TGTGCCAGCAGCGTAGGTCAGACTAACTATGGCTACACCTTC
clone size: .
J gene: TRBJ1-2
V gene: TRBV9
D gene: .

CDR3 protein: CASSLARGGSPLHF
CDR3 DNA: TGCGCCAGCAGCTTGGCCAGGGGTGGCTCACCCCTCCACTTT
clone size: .
J gene: TRBJ1-6
V gene: TRBV5-1
D gene: .

CDR3 protein: CASSLRTGPTYEQYF
CDR3 DNA: TGTGCCAGCAGCTTACGCACAGGGCCAACCTACGAGCAGTACTTC
clone size: .
J gene: TRBJ2-7
V gene: TRBV7-2
D gene: .

CDR3 protein: CASSPSSGTTYEQYF
CDR3 DNA: TGTGCCAGCAGCCCCTCTAGCGGGACCACCTACGAGCAGTACTTC
clone size: .
J gene: TRBJ2-7
V gene: TRBV9
D gene: TRBD2

CDR3 protein: CASAGFRWTGELFF
CDR3 DNA: TGTGCCAGCGCAGGGTTTAGATGGACCGGGGAGCTGTTTTTT
clone size: .
J gene: TRBJ2-2
V gene: TRBV27
D gene: .

CDR3 protein: CSAWRGGEQFF
CDR3 DNA: TGCAGTGCCTGGAGGGGAGGCGAGCAGTTCTTC
clone size: .
J gene: TRBJ2-1
V gene: TRBV20-1
D gene: .

CDR3 protein: CASSPRVHNGETQYF
CDR3 DNA: TGTGCCAGCAGCCCGCGGGTCCACAACGGGGAGACCCAGTACTTC
clone size: .
J gene: TRBJ2-5
V gene: TRBV5-4
D gene: .

CDR3 protein: CASRRGGAPRNTGELFF
CDR3 DNA: TGTGCCTCCAGAAGGGGCGGCGCCCCCCGGAACACCGGGGAGCTGTTTTTT
clone size: .
J gene: TRBJ2-2
V gene: TRBV11-2
D gene: .

CDR3 protein: CASSSPTAGANVLTF
CDR3 DNA: TGTGCCAGCAGTTCCCCGACAGCGGGGGCCAACGTCCTGACTTTC
clone size: .
J gene: TRBJ2-6
V gene: TRBV6-5
D gene: .

CDR3 protein: CASSEGRLTSTDTQYF
CDR3 DNA: TGTGCCAGCAGTGAGGGGCGGCTTACTAGCACAGATACGCAGTATTTT
clone size: .
J gene: TRBJ2-3
V gene: TRBV6-4
D gene: .

CDR3 protein: CASSSRFYEQYF
CDR3 DNA: TGTGCCAGCAGTTCGCGTTTTTACGAGCAGTACTTC
clone size: .
J gene: TRBJ2-7
V gene: TRBV27
D gene: .

CDR3 protein: CAWSVPQRTGYEQYF
CDR3 DNA: TGTGCCTGGAGTGTACCGCAGAGGACAGGTTACGAGCAGTACTTC
clone size: .
J gene: TRBJ2-7
V gene: TRBV30
D gene: TRBD1

CDR3 protein: CAWDGQLGFGNTEAFF
CDR3 DNA: TGTGCCTGGGATGGACAGTTGGGCTTTGGGAACACTGAAGCTTTCTTT
clone size: .
J gene: TRBJ1-1
V gene: TRBV30
D gene: .

CDR3 protein: CASSYSAGGSYEQYF
CDR3 DNA: TGTGCCAGCAGTTACTCAGCGGGGGGCTCCTACGAGCAGTACTTC
clone size: few
J gene: TRBJ2-7
V gene: TRBV6-5
D gene: TRBD2

CDR3 protein: CASSYPQWDSYEQYF
CDR3 DNA: TGTGCCAGCAGTTACCCCCAATGGGACAGCTACGAGCAGTACTTC
clone size: .
J gene: TRBJ2-7
V gene: TRBV6-6
D gene: TRBD1

CDR3 protein: CASSAFPSGGAINNEQFF
CDR3 DNA: TGTGCCAGCAGTGCATTCCCTAGCGGGGGGGCCATCAACAATGAGCAGTTCTTC
clone size: .
J gene: TRBJ2-1
V gene: TRBV6-1
D gene: TRBD2

CDR3 protein: CASSPRDRINEKLFF
CDR3 DNA: TGTGCCAGTAGTCCTCGGGACAGAATTAATGAAAAACTGTTTTTT
clone size: .
J gene: TRBJ1-4
V gene: TRBV19
D gene: TRBD1